This T cell receptor (beta chain) was found in a study of shared clonotypes between healthy human individuals. Notes on the study in general: Clonotype sharing among the donors was expected to vary with sequencing depth.

A note on this clone: Its antigen is not identified.

The assay was immunoSEQ multiplex PCR, and TCRdb's table has in-frame clones only and misses some. The sample has 450,000 to 600,000 clones, 70% to 80% seen once. V lost 5 bases and J lost 3; bases outside the gene matches: 7. The germline V gene encodes CDR1 SGHDN and CDR2 FVKESK. This CDR3 is built from 15 residues. Sequenced input: PBMCs. The origin of this receptor is a woman aged 35 to 49 in good health. Some clones in this sample may be carry-over from other donors' samples. V gene TRBV14 combines with J gene TRBJ2-7, with 10 bases aligning to TRBD1. The CDR3 reads CASSGQGGAGYEQYF. The CDR3 DNA reads as TGTGCCAGCAGCGGACAGGGGGGTGCAGGCTACGAGCAGTACTTC.